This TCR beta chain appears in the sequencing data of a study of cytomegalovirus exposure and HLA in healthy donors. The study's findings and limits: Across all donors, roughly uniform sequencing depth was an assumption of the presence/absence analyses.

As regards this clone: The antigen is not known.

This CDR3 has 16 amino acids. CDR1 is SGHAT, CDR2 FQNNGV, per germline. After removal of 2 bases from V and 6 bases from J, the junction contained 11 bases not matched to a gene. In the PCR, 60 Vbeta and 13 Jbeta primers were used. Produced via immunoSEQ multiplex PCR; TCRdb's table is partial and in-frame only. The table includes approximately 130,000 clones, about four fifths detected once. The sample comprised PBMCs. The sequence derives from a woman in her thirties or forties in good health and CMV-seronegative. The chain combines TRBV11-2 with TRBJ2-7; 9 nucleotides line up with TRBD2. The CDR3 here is CASSLRPPQAGGEQYF. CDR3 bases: TGTGCCAGCAGCTTAAGGCCCCCCCAAGCGGGAGGCGAGCAGTACTTC.